This T cell receptor beta chain was found in a study of cytomegalovirus exposure and HLA in healthy donors. Generated by immunoSEQ multiplex PCR, the TCRdb table keeps only in-frame clones and is missing some. The sample yields 100,000 or so clones, 87% seen once. This clone has just one count. Its antigen is unknown. Study-wide findings and caveats: There were around 160 TCR beta chains listed as cytomegalovirus-associated. A classifier reportedly called cytomegalovirus status with high sensitivity and specificity.

The sample comprised PBMCs. The sequence derives from a woman under 40 in good health and CMV-seronegative.

The CDR3 coding sequence is TGTGCCAGCAGCTACCTACTAGCGGGAGGCTTATGGGAGCAGTTCTTC. Amino acids: CASSYLLAGGLWEQFF. V usage is TRBV13 and J usage is TRBJ2-1; 12 bases map to TRBD2. Germline lookup yields CDR1 PRHDT and CDR2 FYEKMQ (reference sequence). The CDR3 totals 16 residues. V gave up 4 bases and J gave up 10 bases; unmatched junction bases: 11.